This T cell receptor (beta chain) is drawn from a study of cytomegalovirus exposure and HLA in healthy donors. Overall study results and limits: A further, later analysis showed that HLA-associated TCR beta chains (compared with equally common others) were more clonally expanded. Under in vitro conditions, a few CMV-associated chains were confirmed as specific for CMV antigens.

CDR1 is WNHNN and CDR2 is SYGVQD in the germline V gene (reference sequence). The length of the CDR3 is 16 residues. The V end lost 6 bases, the J end lost 0 bases, and 15 bases lay between the germline ends. The study ran its PCR with 60 Vbeta and 13 Jbeta primers. Measured with immunoSEQ multiplex PCR; TCRdb has only the in-frame clones, and not every one. This table has about 120,000 clones, about 80% appearing once. Turning to this clone: Its antigen is as yet unknown.

The receptor's source is a female donor in good health and CMV-seronegative. The sequenced sample consisted of PBMCs. The chain links TRBV10-1 to TRBJ1-3; no firm D call. CDR3 coding DNA: TGCGCCAGCAGAGGGCGGGCAGGACGCTCTGGAAACACCATATATTTT. This gives the protein CASRGRAGRSGNTIYF.